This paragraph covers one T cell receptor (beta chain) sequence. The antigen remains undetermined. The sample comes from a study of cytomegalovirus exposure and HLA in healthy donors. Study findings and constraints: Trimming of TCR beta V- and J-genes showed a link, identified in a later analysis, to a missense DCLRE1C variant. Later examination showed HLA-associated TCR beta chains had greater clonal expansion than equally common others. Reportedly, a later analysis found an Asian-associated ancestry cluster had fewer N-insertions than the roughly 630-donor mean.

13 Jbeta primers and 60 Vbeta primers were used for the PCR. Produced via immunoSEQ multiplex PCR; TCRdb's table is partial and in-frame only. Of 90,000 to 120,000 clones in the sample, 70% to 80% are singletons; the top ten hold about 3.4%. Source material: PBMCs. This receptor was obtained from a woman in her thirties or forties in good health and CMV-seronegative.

This chain's CDR3 is CASSLGGVTEAFF. The DNA for the CDR3 is TGTGCCAGCAGCCTAGGGGGCGTCACTGAAGCTTTCTTT. This chain links TRBV7-9 with TRBJ1-1, with 7 bases fitting TRBD1. Germline CDR1 SEHNR, CDR2 FQNEAQ (reference sequence). The J segment lost 4 bases and the V segment lost 5 bases, leaving 4 bases of the junction unmatched. CDR3 length equals 13 residues.